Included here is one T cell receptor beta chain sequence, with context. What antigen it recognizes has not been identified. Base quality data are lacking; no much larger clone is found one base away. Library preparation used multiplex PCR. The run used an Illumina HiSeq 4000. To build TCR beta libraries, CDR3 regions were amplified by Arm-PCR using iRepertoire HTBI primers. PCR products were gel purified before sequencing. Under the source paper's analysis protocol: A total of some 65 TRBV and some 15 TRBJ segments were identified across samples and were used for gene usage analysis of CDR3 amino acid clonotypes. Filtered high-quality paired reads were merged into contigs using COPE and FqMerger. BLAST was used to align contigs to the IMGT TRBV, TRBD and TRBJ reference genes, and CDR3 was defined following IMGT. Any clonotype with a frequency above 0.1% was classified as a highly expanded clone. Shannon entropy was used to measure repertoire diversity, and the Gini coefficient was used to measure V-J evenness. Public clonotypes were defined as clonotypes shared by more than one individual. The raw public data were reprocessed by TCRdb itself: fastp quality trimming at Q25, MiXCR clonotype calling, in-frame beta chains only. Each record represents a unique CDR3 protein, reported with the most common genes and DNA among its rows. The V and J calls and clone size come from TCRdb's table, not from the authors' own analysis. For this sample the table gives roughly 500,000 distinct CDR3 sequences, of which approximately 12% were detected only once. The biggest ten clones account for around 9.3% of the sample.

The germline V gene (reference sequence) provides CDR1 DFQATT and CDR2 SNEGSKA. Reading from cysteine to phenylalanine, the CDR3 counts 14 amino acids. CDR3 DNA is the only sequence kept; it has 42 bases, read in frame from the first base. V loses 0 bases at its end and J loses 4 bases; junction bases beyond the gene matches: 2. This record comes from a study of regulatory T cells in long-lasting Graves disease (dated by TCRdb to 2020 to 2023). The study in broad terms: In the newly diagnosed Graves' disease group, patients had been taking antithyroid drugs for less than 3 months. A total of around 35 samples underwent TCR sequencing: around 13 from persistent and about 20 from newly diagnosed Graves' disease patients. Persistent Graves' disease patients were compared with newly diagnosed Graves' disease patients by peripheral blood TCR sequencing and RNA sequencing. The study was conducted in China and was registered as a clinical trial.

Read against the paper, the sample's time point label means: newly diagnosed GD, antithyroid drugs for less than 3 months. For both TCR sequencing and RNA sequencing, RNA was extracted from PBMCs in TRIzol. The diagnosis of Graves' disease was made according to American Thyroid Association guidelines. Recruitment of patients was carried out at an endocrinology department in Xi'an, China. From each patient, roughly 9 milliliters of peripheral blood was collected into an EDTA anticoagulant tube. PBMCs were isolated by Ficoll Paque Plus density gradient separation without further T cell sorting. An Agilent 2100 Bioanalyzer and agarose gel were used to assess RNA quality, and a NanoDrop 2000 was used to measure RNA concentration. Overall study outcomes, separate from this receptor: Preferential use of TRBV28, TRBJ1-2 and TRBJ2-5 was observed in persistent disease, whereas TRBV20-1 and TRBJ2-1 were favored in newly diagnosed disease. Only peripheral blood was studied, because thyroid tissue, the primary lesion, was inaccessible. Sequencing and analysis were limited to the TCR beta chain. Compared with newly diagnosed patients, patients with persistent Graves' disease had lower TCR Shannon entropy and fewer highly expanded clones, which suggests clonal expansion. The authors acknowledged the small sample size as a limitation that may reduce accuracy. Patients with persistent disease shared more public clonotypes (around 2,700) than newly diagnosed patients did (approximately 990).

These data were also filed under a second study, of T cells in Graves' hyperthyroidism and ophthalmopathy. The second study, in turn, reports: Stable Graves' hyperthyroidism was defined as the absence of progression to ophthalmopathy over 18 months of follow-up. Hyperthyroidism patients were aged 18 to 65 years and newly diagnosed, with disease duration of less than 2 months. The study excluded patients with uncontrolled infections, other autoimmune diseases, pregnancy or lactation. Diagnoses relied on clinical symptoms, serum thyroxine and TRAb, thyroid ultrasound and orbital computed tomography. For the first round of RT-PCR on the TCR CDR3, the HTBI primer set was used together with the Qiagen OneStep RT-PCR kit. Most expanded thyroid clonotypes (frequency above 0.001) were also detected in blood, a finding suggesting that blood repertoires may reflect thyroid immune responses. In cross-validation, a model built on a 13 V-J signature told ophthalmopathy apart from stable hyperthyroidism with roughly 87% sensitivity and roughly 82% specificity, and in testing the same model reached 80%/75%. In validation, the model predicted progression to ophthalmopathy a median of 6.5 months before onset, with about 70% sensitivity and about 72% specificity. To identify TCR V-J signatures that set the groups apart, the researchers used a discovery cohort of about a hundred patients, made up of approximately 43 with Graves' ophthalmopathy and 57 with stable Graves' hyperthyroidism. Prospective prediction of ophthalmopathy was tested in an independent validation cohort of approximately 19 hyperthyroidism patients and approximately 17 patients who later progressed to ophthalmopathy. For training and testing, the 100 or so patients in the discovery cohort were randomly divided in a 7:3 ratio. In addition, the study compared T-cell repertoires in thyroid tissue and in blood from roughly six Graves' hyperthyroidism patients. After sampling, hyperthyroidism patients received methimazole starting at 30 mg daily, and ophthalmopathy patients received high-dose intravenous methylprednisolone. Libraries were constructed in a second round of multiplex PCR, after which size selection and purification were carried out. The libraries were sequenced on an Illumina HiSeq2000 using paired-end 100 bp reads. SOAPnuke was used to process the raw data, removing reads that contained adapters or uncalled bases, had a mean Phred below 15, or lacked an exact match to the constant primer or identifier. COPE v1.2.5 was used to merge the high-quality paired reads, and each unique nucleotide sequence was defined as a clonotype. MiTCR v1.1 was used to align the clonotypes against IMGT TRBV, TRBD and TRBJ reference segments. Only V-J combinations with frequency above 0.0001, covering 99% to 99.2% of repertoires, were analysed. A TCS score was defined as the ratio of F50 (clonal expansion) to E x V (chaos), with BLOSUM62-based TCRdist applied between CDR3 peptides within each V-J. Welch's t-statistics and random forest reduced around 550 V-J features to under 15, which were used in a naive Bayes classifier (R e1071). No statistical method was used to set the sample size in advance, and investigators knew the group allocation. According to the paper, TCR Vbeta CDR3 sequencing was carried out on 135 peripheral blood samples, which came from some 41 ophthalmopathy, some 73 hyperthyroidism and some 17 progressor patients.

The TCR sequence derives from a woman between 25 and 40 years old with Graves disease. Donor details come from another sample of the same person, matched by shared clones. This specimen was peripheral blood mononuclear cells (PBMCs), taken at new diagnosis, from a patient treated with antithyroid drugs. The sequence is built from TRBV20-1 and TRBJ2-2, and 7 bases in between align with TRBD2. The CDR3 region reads CSARDPSGTGELFF. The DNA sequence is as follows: TGCAGTGCTAGAGATCCTAGCGGCACCGGGGAGCTGTTTTTT.